Presented here are 13 T cell receptor beta chains from one specimen sequenced in a study of vaccination effects on CD4 cells after COVID-19. These receptors' targets are unknown. This table comes from immunoSEQ multiplex PCR, and its TCRdb copy is limited to in-frame clones, with some not included. Of fewer than 65,000 clones in the sample, around three quarters are singletons; the top ten hold less than 4%. Sequencing was preceded by expansion of antigen-specific CD4+ T cells with viral peptide pools in the ViraFEST assay. A 10-day culture period preceded the isolation of CD4+ T cells. No vaccinee had earlier SARS-CoV-2 infection, and nucleocapsid antibodies were negative. Material: CD4+ T cells from PBMCs cultured with HCoV-OC43 spike peptides, obtained before COVID-19 vaccination. Specified subset: HCoV-OC43 spike overlapping peptide pool stimulation. Receptors originate from a human donor who received a COVID-19 vaccine.

This rearrangement joins TRBV6-1 to TRBJ1-5; D ambiguous. Between the trimmed V and J ends, which lost 1 base and 2 bases, there was a span of 12 bases. This CDR3 region has 16 residues. Germline V gives CDR1 MNHNS, CDR2 SASEGT. Here the CDR3 DNA reads TGTGCCAGCAGTGAAGGGCCAACGAGGGGCAATCAGCCCCAGCATTTT. This codes for CASSEGPTRGNQPQHF.

This clone was seen a few times. This chain uses TRBV28 with TRBJ1-6, with 9 bases matching TRBD1. After removal of 7 bases from V and 6 bases from J, the junction contained 10 bases not matched to a gene. The germline V gene encodes CDR1 MDHEN and CDR2 SYDVKM. The CDR3 contains 16 residues. The CDR3 DNA sequence: TGTGCCAGCACCCAGGGACAGGGACGGGGTAATTCACCCCTCCACTTT. Translation: CASTQGQGRGNSPLHF.

This sequence joins TRBV3-1 (or the pseudogene TRBV3-2) and TRBJ1-5; no firm D call. Looked up from germline, CDR1 is LGHDT and CDR2 is YNNKEL (reference sequence). The V end was cut by 0 bases, the J end by 6 bases, with 12 bases between. CDR3 length: 15 amino acids. CDR3 bases: TGTGCCAGCAGCCAAGATACAAGTCAGCGTCAGCCCCAGCATTTT. This codes for CASSQDTSQRQPQHF.

The chain carries TRBV7-9 and TRBJ2-3; D uncertain. Looked up from germline, CDR1 is SEHNR and CDR2 is FQNEAQ (reference sequence). The CDR3 has 14 amino acids. V lost 3 bases and J 0 bases, leaving 7 bases between the germline ends. This CDR3 is CASSLGSSTDTQYF. The CDR3 DNA reads as TGTGCCAGCAGCTTGGGTTCTAGCACAGATACGCAGTATTTT.

The gene calls are TRBV18 and TRBJ2-5; 9 bases agree with TRBD1. V lost 4 bases to trimming and J lost 2 bases; unmatched junction nucleotides: 5. This CDR3 is built from 15 residues. The germline V gene has CDR1 KGHSH and CDR2 LQKENI. DNA of the CDR3: TGTGCCAGCTCACGAGGGACAGGGACTCAAGAGACCCAGTACTTC. The encoded protein is CASSRGTGTQETQYF.

The CDR3 reads CASSQAGTNEKLFF. The CDR3, as DNA: TGTGCCAGCAGCCAAGCAGGGACAAATGAAAAACTGTTTTTT. The chain links TRBV3-1 (or the pseudogene TRBV3-2) to TRBJ1-4; TRBD1 might be the D (6 bases). V lost 1 base to trimming and J lost 5 bases, with 8 bases between them. The CDR3 is 14 amino acids. The V gene's germline CDR1 is LGHDT and CDR2 YNNKEL (reference sequence).

In this sample, this clone turned up once. The V call is TRBV7-2, the J call TRBJ2-2; tentatively, D is TRBD1 (6 bases). Germline V gene sequence: CDR1 SGHTA, CDR2 FQGNSA. The germline V and J ends were trimmed by 5 bases and 6 bases, with 16 bases remaining between them. The CDR3 runs to 15 residues. CDR3 nucleotide sequence: TGTGCCAGCAGCCCACAAAGGGGGAATCCCGGGGAGCTGTTTTTT. As protein: CASSPQRGNPGELFF.

This clone appeared a single time. The CDR3 coding sequence is TGTGCCAGCCGCTTAGGCCGCGAAGAGACCCAGTACTTC. Protein sequence: CASRLGREETQYF. V usage is TRBV2 and J usage is TRBJ2-5; no firm D call. The V and J ends lost 8 bases and 3 bases respectively, with 13 bases between them. This CDR3 region has 13 residues. CDR1 is SNHLY and CDR2 is FYNNEI in the germline V gene.

This clone was detected a few times. V usage is TRBV18 and J usage is TRBJ1-1, with D unclear. This CDR3 spans 14 amino acids. Germline assignment: CDR1 KGHSH and CDR2 LQKENI. V dropped 0 bases and J dropped 1 base, with 6 bases sitting between them. The CDR3 is CASSPPKGNTEAFF. In nucleotides, the CDR3 is TGTGCCAGCTCACCACCTAAGGGGAACACTGAAGCTTTCTTT.

This rearrangement joins TRBV2 to TRBJ2-5; TRBD2 aligns across 9 bases. V shed 4 bases, J shed 2 bases, and the junction held 8 bases outside the gene matches. CDR3 length: 16 residues. The germline V gene encodes CDR1 SNHLY and CDR2 FYNNEI. The CDR3 reads CASSVQRGEGQETQYF. CDR3 bases: TGTGCCAGCAGTGTCCAGCGGGGGGAGGGGCAAGAGACCCAGTACTTC.

This clone was seen a handful of times. The chain has TRBV5-5 and TRBJ2-7; 7 bases are shared with TRBD1. This CDR3 has 15 amino acids. The ends lost 4 bases at V and 0 bases at J; junction bases unmatched: 7. CDR1 SGHKS and CDR2 YYEKEE come from the germline V gene (reference sequence). The CDR3 sequence is CASSPGTVSSYEQYV. DNA of the CDR3: TGTGCCAGCAGCCCAGGGACAGTTAGCTCCTACGAGCAGTACGTC.

For the CDR3, the DNA is TGTGCCAGCAGCTTAGGACAGGGGGCGAACACCGGGGAGCTGTTTTTT. It translates to CASSLGQGANTGELFF. This chain links TRBV5-6 with TRBJ2-2, with TRBD1 identical over 10 bases. With 2 bases clipped from V and 0 bases from J, the junction kept 1 base outside the gene matches. This CDR3 has 16 residues. Germline V gene lookup returns CDR1 SGHDT and CDR2 YYEEEE.

This rearrangement joins TRBV12-5 to TRBJ1-1; D gene ambiguous. V was trimmed by 0 bases and J by 0 bases, leaving 17 bases between them. Germline CDR1 reads LGHNT; CDR2 reads FRNRAP. The CDR3 loop spans 18 amino acids. The DNA for the CDR3 is TGTGCTAGTGGTTTGGTACTAGGACCTGTAAAGATGAACACTGAAGCTTTCTTT. Its translation is CASGLVLGPVKMNTEAFF.